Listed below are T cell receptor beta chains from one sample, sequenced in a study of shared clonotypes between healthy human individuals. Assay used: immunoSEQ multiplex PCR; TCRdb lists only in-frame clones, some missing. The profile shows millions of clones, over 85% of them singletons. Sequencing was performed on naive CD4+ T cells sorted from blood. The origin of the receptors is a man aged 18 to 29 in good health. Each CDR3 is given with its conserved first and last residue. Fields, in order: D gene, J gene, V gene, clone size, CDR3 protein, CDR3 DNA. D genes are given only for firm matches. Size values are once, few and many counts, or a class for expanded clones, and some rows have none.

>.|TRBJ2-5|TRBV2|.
CASGQRQETQYF
TGTGCCAGCGGACAGCGACAAGAGACCCAGTACTTC
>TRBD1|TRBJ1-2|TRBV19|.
CASSMGYRGQGGYTF
TGTGCCAGTAGTATGGGGTACAGGGGGCAAGGAGGCTACACCTTC
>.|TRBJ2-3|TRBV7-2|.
CASSLVGVRLSTDTQYF
TGTGCCAGCAGCTTGGTTGGGGTGCGACTTAGCACAGATACGCAGTATTTT
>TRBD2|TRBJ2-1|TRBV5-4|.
CASSWGGPSGTYNEQFF
TGTGCCAGCAGCTGGGGGGGCCCTAGCGGGACGTACAATGAGCAGTTCTTC
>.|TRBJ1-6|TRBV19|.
CASTPGSGSYNSPLHF
TGTGCCAGTACCCCAGGGAGCGGGAGTTATAATTCACCCCTCCACTTT
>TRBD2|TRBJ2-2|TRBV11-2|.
CASQGLGTGELFF
TGTGCCAGTCAAGGACTAGGTACCGGGGAGCTGTTTTTT
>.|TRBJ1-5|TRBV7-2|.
CASSPGSGVLSQPQHF
TGTGCCAGCAGCCCGGGAAGCGGGGTGTTGAGTCAGCCCCAGCATTTT
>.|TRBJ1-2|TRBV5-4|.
CASSLLAGDHGYTF
TGTGCCAGCAGCCTCTTGGCAGGGGACCATGGCTACACCTTC
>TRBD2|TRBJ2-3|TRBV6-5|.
CASRSPSGGTDTQYF
TGTGCCAGCAGATCCCCTAGCGGGGGAACAGATACGCAGTATTTT
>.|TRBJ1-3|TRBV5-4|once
CASSLGLSSGNTIYF
TGTGCCAGCAGCTTGGGCCTGAGCTCTGGAAACACCATATATTTT
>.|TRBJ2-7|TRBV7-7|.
CASSLDTGNEQYF
TGTGCTAGCAGCTTAGACACAGGGAACGAGCAGTACTTC
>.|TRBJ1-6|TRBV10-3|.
CAIKRGVNSPLHF
TGTGCCATCAAGAGAGGGGTTAATTCACCCCTCCACTTT
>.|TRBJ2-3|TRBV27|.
CASRTPALPVAQYF
TGTGCCAGCAGAACGCCGGCCCTCCCCGTGGCGCAGTATTTT
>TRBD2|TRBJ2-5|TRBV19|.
CASSPGTSLETQYF
TGTGCCAGTAGTCCCGGGACTAGCTTAGAGACCCAGTACTTC
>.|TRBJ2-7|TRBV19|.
CASRDGSSYEQYF
TGTGCCAGTAGAGACGGTTCCTCCTACGAGCAGTACTTC
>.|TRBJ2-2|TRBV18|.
CASSQGSVAGELFF
TGTGCCAGCTCACAGGGCTCGGTCGCCGGGGAGCTGTTTTTT
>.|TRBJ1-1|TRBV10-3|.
CAVTALGVNTEAFF
TGTGCCGTCACGGCCCTCGGGGTGAACACTGAAGCTTTCTTT
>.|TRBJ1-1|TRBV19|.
CASSVNTEAFF
TGTGCCAGTAGTGTCAACACTGAAGCTTTCTTT
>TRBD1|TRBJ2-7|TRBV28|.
CASSVNRGYEQYF
TGTGCCAGCAGTGTCAACAGGGGCTACGAGCAGTACTTC
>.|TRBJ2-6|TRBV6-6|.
CASSYSSSGANVLTF
TGTGCCAGCAGTTACTCGTCATCTGGGGCCAACGTCCTGACTTTC
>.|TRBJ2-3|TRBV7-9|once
CASSLLTNTDTQYF
TGTGCCAGCAGCTTACTGACGAATACGGATACGCAGTATTTT
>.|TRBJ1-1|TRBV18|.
CASSRTVFEAFF
TGTGCCAGCTCACGAACAGTGTTTGAAGCTTTCTTT
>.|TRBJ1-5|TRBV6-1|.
CASSVTGILNQPQHF
TGTGCCAGCAGTGTAACAGGGATCCTCAATCAGCCCCAGCATTTT
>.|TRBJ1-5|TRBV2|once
CASRTGQAENQPQHF
TGTGCCAGCAGGACGGGCCAGGCCGAGAATCAGCCCCAGCATTTT
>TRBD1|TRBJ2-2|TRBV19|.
CASSTDLEDRFNTGELFF
TGTGCCAGTAGTACCGATTTGGAGGACAGGTTCAACACCGGGGAGCTGTTTTTT
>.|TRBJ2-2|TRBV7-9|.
CASGGLRNTGELFF
TGTGCCAGCGGGGGACTTCGGAACACCGGGGAGCTGTTTTTT
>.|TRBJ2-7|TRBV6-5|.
CASSLGRLYEQYF
TGTGCCAGCAGTCTAGGACGCCTCTACGAGCAGTACTTC
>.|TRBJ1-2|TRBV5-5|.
CASSLGTGRNYGYTF
TGTGCCAGCAGCTTAGGCACAGGCAGGAACTATGGCTACACCTTC
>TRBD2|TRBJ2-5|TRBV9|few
CASSETSSYQETQYF
TGTGCCAGCAGCGAGACTAGCAGTTACCAAGAGACCCAGTACTTC
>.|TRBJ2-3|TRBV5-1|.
CASNYGGRPGDTQYF
TGCGCCAGCAACTATGGGGGTCGTCCGGGAGATACGCAGTATTTT
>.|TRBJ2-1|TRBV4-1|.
CASSLEAGATYNEQFF
TGCGCCAGCAGCCTCGAAGCGGGCGCGACCTACAATGAGCAGTTCTTC
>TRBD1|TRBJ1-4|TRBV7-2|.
CASSRGAGGGEKLFF
TGTGCCAGCAGCCGGGGGGCAGGGGGCGGTGAAAAACTGTTTTTT
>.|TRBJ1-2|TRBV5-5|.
CASRGLGRNYGYTF
TGTGCCAGCAGAGGTTTGGGCAGAAACTATGGCTACACCTTC
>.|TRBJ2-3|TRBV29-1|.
CSGGESDTQYF
TGCAGCGGGGGGGAGTCAGATACGCAGTATTTT
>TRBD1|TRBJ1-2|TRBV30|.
CAWSPDRGSLRYTF
TGTGCCTGGAGCCCTGACAGGGGAAGCTTACGCTACACCTTC
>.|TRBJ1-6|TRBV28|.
CASSLSYGGRAPLHF
TGTGCCAGCAGTTTAAGTTACGGGGGCCGGGCACCCCTCCACTTT
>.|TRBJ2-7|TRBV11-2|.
CASSLGALLDEQYF
TGTGCCAGCAGCTTAGGTGCCCTGCTGGACGAGCAGTACTTC
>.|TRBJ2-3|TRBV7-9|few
CASKREGDTQYF
TGTGCCAGTAAGAGAGAGGGAGATACGCAGTATTTT
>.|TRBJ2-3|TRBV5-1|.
CASSLSIFTDTQYF
TGCGCCAGCAGCTTATCCATTTTCACAGATACGCAGTATTTT
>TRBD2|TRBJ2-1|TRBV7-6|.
CASSLTGLEAVF
TGTGCCAGCAGCTTGACGGGACTAGAGGCGGTCTTC
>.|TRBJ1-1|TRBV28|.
CASSLGKPMNTEAFF
TGTGCCAGCAGTTTAGGGAAACCCATGAACACTGAAGCTTTCTTT
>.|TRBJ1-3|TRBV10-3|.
CAISEGAASGNTIYF
TGTGCCATCAGTGAGGGGGCTGCCTCTGGAAACACCATATATTTT